This T cell receptor beta chain was sequenced in a study of OX40 agonist ivuxolimab in advanced cancers. Study context: Patients with hepatocellular carcinoma, melanoma, renal cell or head and neck cancer made up the dose-escalation patients.

Sequenced by immunoSEQ multiplex PCR; TCRdb stores in-frame clones only, minus some. The table records around 77,000 clones, nearly 90% of them present only once. Cycle 7 day 1, cycle 4 day 1, and baseline were the timepoints at which blood was sampled. This TCR derives from an adult with an advanced solid tumor such as melanoma, head and neck, liver or kidney cancer. The input for sequencing was CD4+ or CD8+ T cells sorted from blood, taken in a trial of the OX40 agonist ivuxolimab.

The CDR3 bases are TGTGCCAGCAGCGGGAGGGAGCATGAAAAACTGTTTTTT. It specifies CASSGREHEKLFF. This sequence joins TRBV2 and TRBJ1-4; no clear D gene. V was clipped by 6 bases and J by 6 bases, with 11 bases between them. The CDR3 totals 13 residues. Germline CDR1 is SNHLY and CDR2 is FYNNEI.